This TCR beta chain is drawn from a study of a mutant IDH1 vaccine in newly diagnosed glioma. The wider study: During weeks 1, 3, 5, 7, 11, 15, 19 and 23, patients received eight vaccinations. Treated patients, averaging around 40 years, were 62.5% male and roughly 40% female.

The CDR3 sequence is 15 residues long. V shed 5 bases, J shed 6 bases, and the junction held 5 bases outside the gene matches. Germline V lookup: CDR1 MNHEY, CDR2 SVGAGI. Profiled with immunoSEQ multiplex PCR; TCRdb holds only in-frame clones, not every one. The data show about 54,000 clones, with 80% seen just once and 6.2% held by the top ten. On this clone itself: The antigen is undetermined.

Time point described: week 23, last vaccination. In the vaccine, a single dose held 300 ug of the mutant IDH1 20-mer peptide, along with topical imiquimod. Astrocytomas that were new, WHO grade 3 or 4, IDH1-mutant and ATRX-lost were present in the donors. Sequences were derived from PBMCs, sampled from a glioma patient whose treatment included an IDH1 peptide vaccine. The TCR was taken from a middle-aged man with glioma. This chain joins TRBV6-5 and TRBJ2-5, with 14 bases matching TRBD2. The CDR3 here is CASSPGLAGGQTQYF. The CDR3 nucleotides read TGTGCCAGCAGTCCCGGACTAGCGGGGGGCCAGACCCAGTACTTC.